This T cell receptor beta chain was found in a study of Ad26.COV2.S vaccination and SARS-CoV-2 variants. For the study at large: Of the COV1001 trial arms, the Ad26.COV2.S arm included the donor. The vaccine Ad26.COV2.S was put into the muscle once, or twice with 56 days between. Study-level findings and limits: Total T cell responses may have been underestimated by the TCR breadth and depth analyses.

Treatment given: roughly 19 received Ad26.COV2.S at low or high dose, single or two shots; a few received placebo; per-sample allocation not given. Samples came from day 63 after the first vaccine or placebo injection. The V gene lost 4 bases and the J gene lost 2 bases, with 8 bases spanning the gap. Germline loops: CDR1 KGHSH, CDR2 LQKENI. The CDR3 is 13 residues long. Turning to this clone: Antigen unknown.

The assay was immunoSEQ multiplex PCR, and TCRdb's table has in-frame clones only and misses some. The table has 200,000 to 250,000 clones, 88% seen once. This chain joins TRBV18 and TRBJ1-2, with D possibly TRBD1 on 6 matching bases. Sequences were derived from peripheral blood, sampled in a trial of Ad26.COV2.S vaccine versus placebo. This receptor was taken from a person aged 18 to 59 who received the Ad26.COV2.S COVID-19 vaccine or a placebo. The CDR3 protein is CASSLQGNYGYTF. The CDR3 region has the DNA TGTGCCAGCTCACTGCAGGGGAACTATGGCTACACCTTC.